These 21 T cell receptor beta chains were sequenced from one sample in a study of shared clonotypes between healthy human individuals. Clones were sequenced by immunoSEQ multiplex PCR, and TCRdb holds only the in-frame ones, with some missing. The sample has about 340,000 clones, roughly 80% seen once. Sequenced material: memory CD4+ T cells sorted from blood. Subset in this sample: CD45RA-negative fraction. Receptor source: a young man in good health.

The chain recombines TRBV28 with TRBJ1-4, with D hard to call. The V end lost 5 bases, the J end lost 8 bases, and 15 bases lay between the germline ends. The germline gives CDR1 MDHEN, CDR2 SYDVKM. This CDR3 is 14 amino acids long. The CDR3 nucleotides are TGTGCCAGCAGTGTGACAAGGCCTGGGGAAAAACTGTTTTTT. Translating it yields CASSVTRPGEKLFF.

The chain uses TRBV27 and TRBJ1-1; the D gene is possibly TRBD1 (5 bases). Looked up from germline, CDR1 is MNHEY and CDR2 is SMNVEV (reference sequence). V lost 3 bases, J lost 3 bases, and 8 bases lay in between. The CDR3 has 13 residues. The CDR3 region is CASSLIGDTEAFF. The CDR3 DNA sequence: TGTGCCAGCAGTTTGATAGGGGACACTGAAGCTTTCTTT.

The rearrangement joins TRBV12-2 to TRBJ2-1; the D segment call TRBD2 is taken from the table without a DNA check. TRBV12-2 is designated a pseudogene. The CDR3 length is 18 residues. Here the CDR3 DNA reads TGTGCAAGTCGCCTTAACAGGGTTGGACAGCGGGAGAGGGATGAGCAGTTCTTC. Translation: CASRLNRVGQRERDEQFF.

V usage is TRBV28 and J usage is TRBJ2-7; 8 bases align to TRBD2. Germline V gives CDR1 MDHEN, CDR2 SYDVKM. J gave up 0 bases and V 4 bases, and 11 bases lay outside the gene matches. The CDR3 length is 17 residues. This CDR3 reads CASSSPPLAVFSYEQYF. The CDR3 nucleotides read TGTGCCAGCAGTTCCCCCCCACTAGCGGTCTTCTCCTACGAGCAGTACTTC.

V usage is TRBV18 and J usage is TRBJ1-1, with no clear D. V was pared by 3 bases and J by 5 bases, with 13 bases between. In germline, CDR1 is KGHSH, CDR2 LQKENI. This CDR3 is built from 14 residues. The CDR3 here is CASSPPSLGTEAFF. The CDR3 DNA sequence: TGTGCCAGCTCACCCCCATCACTGGGGACTGAAGCTTTCTTT.

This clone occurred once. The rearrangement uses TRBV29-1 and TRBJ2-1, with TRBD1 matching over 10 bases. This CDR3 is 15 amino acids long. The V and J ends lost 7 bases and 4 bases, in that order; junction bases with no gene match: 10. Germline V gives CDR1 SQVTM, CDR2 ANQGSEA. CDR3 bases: TGCAGCGCCCCCCCCGGGACAGGGGAATACAATGAGCAGTTCTTC. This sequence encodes CSAPPGTGEYNEQFF.

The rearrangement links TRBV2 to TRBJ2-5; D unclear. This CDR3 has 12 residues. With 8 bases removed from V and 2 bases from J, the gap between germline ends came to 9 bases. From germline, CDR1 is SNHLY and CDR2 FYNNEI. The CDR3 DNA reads TGTGCCAGCTTTTTAGTTCAAGAGACCCAGTACTTC. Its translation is CASFLVQETQYF.

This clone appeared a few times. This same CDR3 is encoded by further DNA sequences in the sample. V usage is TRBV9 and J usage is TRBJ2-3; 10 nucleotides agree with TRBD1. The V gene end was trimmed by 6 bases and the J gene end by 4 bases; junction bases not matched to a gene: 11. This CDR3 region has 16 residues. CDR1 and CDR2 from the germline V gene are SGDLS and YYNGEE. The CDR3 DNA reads TGTGCCAGCAACAGACAGGGGGCGCTTGTAGCAGATACGCAGTATTTT. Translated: CASNRQGALVADTQYF.

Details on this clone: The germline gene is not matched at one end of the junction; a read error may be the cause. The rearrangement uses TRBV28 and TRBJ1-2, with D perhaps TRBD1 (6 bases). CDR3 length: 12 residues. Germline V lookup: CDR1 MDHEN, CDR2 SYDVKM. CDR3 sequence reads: CASSRYRDGYIF. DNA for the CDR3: TGTGCCAGCAGTCGGTACAGGGACGGCTACATCTTC.

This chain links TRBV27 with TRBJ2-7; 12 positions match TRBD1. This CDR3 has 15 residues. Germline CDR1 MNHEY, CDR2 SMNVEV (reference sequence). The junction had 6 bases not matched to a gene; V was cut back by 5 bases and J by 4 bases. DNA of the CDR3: TGTGCCAGCAGTCGAAAGGGACAGGGGGCGTACGAGCAGTACTTC. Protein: CASSRKGQGAYEQYF.

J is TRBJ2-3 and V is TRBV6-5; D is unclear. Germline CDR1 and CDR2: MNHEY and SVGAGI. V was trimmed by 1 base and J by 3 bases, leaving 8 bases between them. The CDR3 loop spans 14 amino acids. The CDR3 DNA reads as TGTGCCAGCAGTTACTATTGGGAAACAGATACGCAGTATTTT. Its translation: CASSYYWETDTQYF.

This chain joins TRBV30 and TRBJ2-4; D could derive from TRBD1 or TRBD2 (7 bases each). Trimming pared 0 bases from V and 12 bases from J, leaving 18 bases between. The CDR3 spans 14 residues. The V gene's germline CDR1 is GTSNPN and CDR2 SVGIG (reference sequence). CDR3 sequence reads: CAWSVRSGTDPQYF. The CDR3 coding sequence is TGTGCCTGGAGTGTACGGAGCGGGACAGACCCTCAGTACTTC.

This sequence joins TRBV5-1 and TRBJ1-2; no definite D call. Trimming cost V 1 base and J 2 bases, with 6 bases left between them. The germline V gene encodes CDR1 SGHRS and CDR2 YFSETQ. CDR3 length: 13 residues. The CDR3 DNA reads TGCGCCAGCAGCTTGAGGGTGAACTATGGCTACACCTTC. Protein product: CASSLRVNYGYTF.

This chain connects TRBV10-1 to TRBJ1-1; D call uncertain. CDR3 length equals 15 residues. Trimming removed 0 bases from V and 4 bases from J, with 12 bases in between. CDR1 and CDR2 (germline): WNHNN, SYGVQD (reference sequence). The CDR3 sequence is CASSESIGRVTEAFF. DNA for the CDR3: TGCGCCAGCAGTGAGTCAATAGGGCGGGTCACTGAAGCTTTCTTT.

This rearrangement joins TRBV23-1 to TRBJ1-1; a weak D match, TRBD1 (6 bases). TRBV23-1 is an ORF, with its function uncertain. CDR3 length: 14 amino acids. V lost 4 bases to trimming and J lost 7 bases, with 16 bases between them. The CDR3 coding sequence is TGCGCCAGCAGTCTAGAGGGGGGACGCAGTGAAGCTTTCTTT. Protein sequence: CASSLEGGRSEAFF.

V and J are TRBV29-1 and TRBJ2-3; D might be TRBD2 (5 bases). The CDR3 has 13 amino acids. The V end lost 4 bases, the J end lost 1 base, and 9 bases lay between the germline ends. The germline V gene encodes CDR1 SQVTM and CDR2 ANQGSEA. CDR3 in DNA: TGCAGCGTTGGCTTGGGAGGCACAGATACGCAGTATTTT. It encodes CSVGLGGTDTQYF.

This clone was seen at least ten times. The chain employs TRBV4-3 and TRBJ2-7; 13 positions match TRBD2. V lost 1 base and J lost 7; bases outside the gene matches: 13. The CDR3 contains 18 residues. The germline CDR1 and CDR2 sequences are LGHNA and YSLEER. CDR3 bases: TGCGCCAGCAGCCAAGTTACAATCCCGGGACTAGCGGGAAGGGAGCAGTACTTC. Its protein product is CASSQVTIPGLAGREQYF.

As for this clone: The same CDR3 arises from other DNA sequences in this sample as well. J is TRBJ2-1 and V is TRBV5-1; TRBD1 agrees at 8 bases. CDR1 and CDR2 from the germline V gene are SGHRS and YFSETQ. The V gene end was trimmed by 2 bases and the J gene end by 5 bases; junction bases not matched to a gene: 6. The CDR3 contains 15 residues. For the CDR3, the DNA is TGCGCCAGCAGCTTAGGCGGGACAGGTAACAATGAGCAGTTCTTC. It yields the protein CASSLGGTGNNEQFF.

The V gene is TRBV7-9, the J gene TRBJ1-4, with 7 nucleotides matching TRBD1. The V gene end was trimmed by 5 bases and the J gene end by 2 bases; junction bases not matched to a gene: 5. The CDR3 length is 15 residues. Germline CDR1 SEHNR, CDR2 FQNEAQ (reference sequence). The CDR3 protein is CASSAQGGTNEKLFF. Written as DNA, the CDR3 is TGTGCCAGCAGCGCCCAGGGGGGGACTAATGAAAAACTGTTTTTT.

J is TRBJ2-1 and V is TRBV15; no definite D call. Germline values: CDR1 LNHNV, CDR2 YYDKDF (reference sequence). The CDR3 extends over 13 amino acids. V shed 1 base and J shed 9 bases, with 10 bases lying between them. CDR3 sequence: CATSRVFRSEQFF. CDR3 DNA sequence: TGTGCCACCAGCAGAGTGTTTAGGAGTGAGCAGTTCTTC.

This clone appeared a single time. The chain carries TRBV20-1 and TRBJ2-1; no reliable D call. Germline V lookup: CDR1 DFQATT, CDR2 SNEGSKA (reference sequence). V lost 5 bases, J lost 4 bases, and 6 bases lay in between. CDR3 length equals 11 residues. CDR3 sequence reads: CSAPRYNEQFF. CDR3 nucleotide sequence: TGCAGTGCTCCGAGATACAATGAGCAGTTCTTC.